Below are 24 T cell receptor beta chains sequenced from a single sample in a study of radiation and T cells in renal cell carcinoma. The time point denotes: blood 4 weeks post-SBRT, at nephrectomy. Sample treatment: 15 Gy SBRT to primary tumor, nephrectomy 4 weeks later. Clones were sequenced by immunoSEQ multiplex PCR, and TCRdb holds only the in-frame ones, with some missing. The data show over 35,000 clones, roughly 80% seen once. This specimen consisted of blood, obtained from a patient whose treatment included radiotherapy and nephrectomy. These receptors originate from a woman aged 65 to 85 with renal cell carcinoma.

The chain recombines TRBV7-9 with TRBJ1-3; D ambiguous. Germline lookup yields CDR1 SEHNR and CDR2 FQNEAQ (reference sequence). This CDR3 contains 13 residues. The CDR3 sequence: CAFGWSSGNTIYF. The CDR3 nucleotides are TGTGCGTTTGGGTGGAGCTCTGGAAACACCATATATTTT.

The chain uses TRBV2 and TRBJ1-5, with no clear D. V lost 3 bases and J 0 bases, leaving 9 bases between the germline ends. The germline V gene has CDR1 SNHLY and CDR2 FYNNEI. The CDR3 has 15 residues. CDR3 sequence: CASSEGKHSNQPQHF. DNA of the CDR3: TGTGCCAGCAGTGAGGGGAAACATAGCAATCAGCCCCAGCATTTT.

This rearrangement joins TRBV5-6 to TRBJ2-1; 14 bases fit TRBD2. Trimming took 4 bases from V and 14 from J; bases not matched to a gene: 5. CDR1 is SGHDT and CDR2 is YYEEEE in the germline V gene. The CDR3 has 13 amino acids. In DNA, the CDR3 is TGTGCCAGCAGCATCGGGACTAGCGGGAGAGAGTTCTTC. It specifies CASSIGTSGREFF.

CDR3 sequence reads: CASSLEVNEQFF. The CDR3 bases are TGTGCCAGCAGCTTGGAAGTGAATGAGCAGTTCTTC. This chain joins TRBV5-7 and TRBJ2-1, with D unresolved. TRBV5-7 is marked as an open reading frame, function uncertain. The CDR3 length is 12 residues. The V gene lost 0 bases and the J gene lost 7 bases, with 5 bases spanning the gap.

The V call is TRBV5-1, the J call TRBJ1-4; weak D call: TRBD1 (5 bases). Trimming cost V 6 bases and J 8 bases, with 20 bases left between them. Germline values: CDR1 SGHRS, CDR2 YFSETQ. CDR3 size: 15 residues. The CDR3 is CASTQGGGVREKLFF. For the CDR3, the DNA is TGCGCCAGCACCCAAGGCGGGGGAGTTCGAGAAAAACTGTTTTTT.

V gene TRBV27 combines with J gene TRBJ2-1; 9 nucleotides line up with TRBD2. The CDR3 is 13 amino acids. Unmatched junction bases numbered 1, after V lost 2 bases and J lost 8 bases. Germline CDR1 and CDR2: MNHEY and SMNVEV (reference sequence). CDR3 coding DNA: TGTGCCAGCAGTTTAATAGCGGGGGATGAGCAGTTCTTC. This sequence encodes CASSLIAGDEQFF.

CDR3 region: CASMGQGADTQYF. Written as DNA, the CDR3 is TGTGCCAGCATGGGACAGGGGGCAGATACGCAGTATTTT. The chain combines TRBV2 with TRBJ2-3, with TRBD1 matching over 11 bases. There are 13 residues in the CDR3. Germline lookup yields CDR1 SNHLY and CDR2 FYNNEI. With V trimmed by 7 bases and J by 4 bases, 1 base remained unmatched.

CDR3 sequence: CASTLMDLYQETQYF. The CDR3, as DNA: TGTGCCAGCACCCTGATGGACCTGTACCAAGAGACCCAGTACTTC. The chain is built from TRBV2 and TRBJ2-5; D remains unclear. V was shortened by 7 bases and J by 0 bases, with 15 bases between the two germline ends. This CDR3 comprises 15 residues. Germline-derived CDR1 and CDR2 are SNHLY and FYNNEI.

This rearrangement joins TRBV29-1 to TRBJ1-2; no definite D call. The germline V gene encodes CDR1 SQVTM and CDR2 ANQGSEA. This CDR3 has 14 amino acids. V was clipped by 4 bases and J by 0 bases, with 12 bases between them. The CDR3 sequence: CSVAQTTANYGYTF. CDR3 nucleotides: TGCAGCGTTGCCCAGACCACCGCTAACTATGGCTACACCTTC.

This sequence joins TRBV30 and TRBJ2-7; 7 bases align to TRBD1. CDR1 and CDR2 from the germline V gene are GTSNPN and SVGIG (reference sequence). The CDR3 length is 21 residues. V gave up 1 base and J gave up 2 bases; unmatched junction bases: 26. CDR3 nucleotides: TGTGCCTGGAGTGCCTCTCCCCTCCGGGGCAGGGGGAAAAAGGAGCCCTACGAGCAGTACTTC. This encodes CAWSASPLRGRGKKEPYEQYF.

The V gene is TRBV4-1, the J gene TRBJ2-5; D unresolved. Per germline, CDR1 MGHRA and CDR2 YSYEKL. CDR3 size: 16 residues. Trimming took 4 bases from V and 5 from J, leaving 20 bases between them. The CDR3 sequence: CASSLGEARMMETQYF. The CDR3 region has the DNA TGCGCCAGCAGCCTCGGAGAGGCCAGGATGATGGAGACCCAGTACTTC.

The chain couples TRBV14 to TRBJ2-7, with 7 bases that match TRBD1. This CDR3 is 14 amino acids long. The V segment lost 3 bases and the J segment 2 bases; nucleotides outside the gene matches: 4. The germline V gene encodes CDR1 SGHDN and CDR2 FVKESK. The CDR3 reads CASSQDRFAYEQYF. In nucleotides, the CDR3 is TGTGCCAGCAGCCAGGACAGGTTCGCCTACGAGCAGTACTTC.

V usage is TRBV29-1 and J usage is TRBJ2-7; 8 nucleotides align to TRBD1. CDR1 and CDR2 from the germline V gene are SQVTM and ANQGSEA. The V gene end was trimmed by 0 bases and the J gene end by 2 bases; junction bases not matched to a gene: 6. CDR3 length: 15 residues. CDR3 in DNA: TGCAGCGTTGAAGATCGGACAGGGTTTACCTACGAGCAGTACTTC. Amino acids: CSVEDRTGFTYEQYF.

V is TRBV15 and J is TRBJ2-5, with D unclear. This CDR3 spans 14 amino acids. CDR1 is LNHNV, CDR2 YYDKDF, per germline (reference sequence). The V end was cut by 5 bases, the J end by 0 bases, with 10 bases between. This CDR3 reads CATSFRPYQETQYF. CDR3 DNA: TGTGCCACCAGCTTCAGACCGTACCAAGAGACCCAGTACTTC.

The chain couples TRBV6-5 to TRBJ1-2; TRBD1 might be the D (5 bases). The CDR3 has 12 residues. The V and J ends lost 0 bases and 8 bases respectively, with 7 bases between them. CDR1 is MNHEY, CDR2 SVGAGI, per germline. The CDR3 nucleotides read TGTGCCAGCAGTTACTCGGAGGGGGGCTACACCTTC. Its protein is CASSYSEGGYTF.

This clone occurred a few times. The genes are TRBV9 and TRBJ2-1; 11 bases align to TRBD2. The V segment lost 1 base and the J segment 9 bases; nucleotides outside the gene matches: 6. Germline V gene data show CDR1 as SGDLS and CDR2 as YYNGEE. The CDR3 spans 15 residues. CDR3 loop: CASSVTSGRRGEQFF. For the CDR3, the DNA is TGTGCCAGCAGCGTAACTAGCGGGAGAAGGGGTGAGCAGTTCTTC.

The gene calls are TRBV5-4 and TRBJ2-7, with 9 bases fitting TRBD1. Germline loops: CDR1 SGHNT, CDR2 YYREEE (reference sequence). This CDR3 is 14 amino acids long. The V gene end was trimmed by 5 bases and the J gene end by 3 bases; junction bases not matched to a gene: 6. The CDR3 sequence is CASSLGGQGYEQYF. The CDR3 nucleotides read TGTGCCAGCAGTCTTGGGGGACAGGGCTACGAGCAGTACTTC.

V and J are TRBV29-1 and TRBJ1-1; D uncertain. This CDR3 comprises 12 residues. CDR1 and CDR2 (germline): SQVTM, ANQGSEA. The CDR3 sequence: CSVLPGTHEAFF. The CDR3 DNA reads as TGCAGTGTTCTACCGGGCACCCATGAAGCTTTCTTT.

The chain employs TRBV25-1 and TRBJ1-4; D is unclear. Trimming stripped 1 base from V and 2 bases from J, with 8 bases between. The CDR3 contains 15 residues. The germline gives CDR1 MGHDK, CDR2 SYGVNS. CDR3: CASSELRDTNEKLFF. The CDR3 DNA reads TGTGCCAGCAGTGAATTGAGGGATACTAATGAAAAACTGTTTTTT.

This chain connects TRBV5-6 to TRBJ1-2, with D uncertain. The CDR3 is 14 residues long. Germline CDR1 is SGHDT and CDR2 is YYEEEE. V lost 4 bases to trimming and J lost 3 bases, with 13 bases between them. Written as DNA, the CDR3 is TGTGCCAGCAGCGACATTCAGGACCACTATGGCTACACCTTC. Translated, it gives CASSDIQDHYGYTF. Complete variable domain (other parts from reference TRBV5-6 and TRBJ1-2): DAGVTQSPTHLIKTRGQQVTLRCSPKSGHDTVSWYQQALGQGPQFIFQYYEEEERQRGNFPDRFSGHQFPNYSSELNVNALLLGDSALYLCASSDIQDHYGYTFGSGTRLTVV.

The rearrangement links TRBV19 to TRBJ2-7; 10 bases map to TRBD1. The J segment lost 5 bases and the V segment lost 3 bases, leaving 10 bases of the junction unmatched. The CDR3 sequence is 16 residues long. In germline, CDR1 is LNHDA, CDR2 SQIVND (reference sequence). CDR3 in amino acids: CASSMLGGTGVDEQYF. In DNA form, the CDR3 reads TGTGCCAGTAGTATGCTGGGGGGGACAGGGGTCGACGAGCAGTACTTC.

The chain links TRBV6-5 to TRBJ1-6; D is unclear. The CDR3 sequence is 15 residues long. The ends were cut back, 5 bases at V and 7 bases at J, with 15 bases in the middle. Germline CDR1 reads MNHEY; CDR2 reads SVGAGI. CDR3 nucleotide sequence: TGTGCCAGCAGTAACCGACCGGGCATGAATTCACCCCTCCACTTT. This encodes CASSNRPGMNSPLHF.

This clone was found once. The chain carries TRBV2 and TRBJ2-5; 7 bases fit TRBD2. CDR1 SNHLY and CDR2 FYNNEI come from the germline V gene. V was clipped by 7 bases and J by 5 bases; unmatched bases: 10. The CDR3 has 14 residues. The CDR3 spells CASTGLTSVETQYF. The DNA of the CDR3 is TGTGCCAGCACCGGATTAACTAGCGTGGAGACCCAGTACTTC.

This clone was observed at least ten times. This sequence joins TRBV9 and TRBJ2-7, with D perhaps TRBD2 (5 bases). V shed 3 bases and J shed 6 bases, with 13 bases lying between them. The CDR3 runs 13 residues. The germline V gene encodes CDR1 SGDLS and CDR2 YYNGEE. CDR3 in amino acids: CASSAMEAGEQYF. DNA for the CDR3: TGTGCCAGCAGCGCGATGGAGGCGGGCGAGCAGTACTTC.